The subject of this entry is one TCR beta chain. What it binds is unknown. Profiling relied on immunoSEQ multiplex PCR, and the TCRdb table lists in-frame clones only, not all of them. The sample has approximately 32,000 clones, roughly four fifths seen once; the top ten hold less than 1.2%. Germline CDR1 is LNHDA and CDR2 is SQIVND (reference sequence). The CDR3 extends over 13 amino acids. V shed 7 bases, J shed 6 bases, and the junction held 7 bases outside the gene matches. This record belongs to a study of T cells in narcolepsy. Study at large: Healthy controls were enrolled alongside patients with narcolepsy type 1 or type 2.

Study findings and constraints: HCRT-specific and TRIB2-specific autoreactive clonotypes appeared among same-patient CSF and blood CD4+ clonotypes. Healthy controls reportedly lacked the autoreactive clonotypes serially found in patients' blood.

This TCR came from a human donor with narcolepsy. The chain uses TRBV19 and TRBJ1-2; TRBD1 matches 8 bases. The sequenced sample was CD45RA- memory CD4+ T cells from PBMCs. The CDR3 region has the DNA TGTGCCAGTACCCTCGACAGGGGCCATGGCTACACCTTC. Protein product: CASTLDRGHGYTF.